This T cell receptor beta chain was identified during a study of OX40 agonist ivuxolimab in advanced cancers. In its sample, this clone was seen a few times. Its specificity is not known. Between the trimmed V and J ends, which lost 1 base and 3 bases, there was a span of 12 bases. CDR1 is SGHKS, CDR2 YYEKEE, per germline (reference sequence). This CDR3 spans 15 amino acids. General observations from the study: The investigators did not determine what antigen specificity the expanded peripheral T cells had.

A history of autoimmune disease or systemic immunosuppression excluded patients. Blood specimens came from baseline, cycle 4 day 1, and cycle 7 day 1. TCRdb's copy holds only in-frame clones and misses some; the assay was immunoSEQ multiplex PCR. This table has around 40,000 clones, over 80% appearing once. Specimen: CD4+ or CD8+ T cells sorted from blood, collected in a trial of the OX40 agonist ivuxolimab. This TCR derives from an adult with an advanced solid tumor such as melanoma, head and neck, liver or kidney cancer. The chain uses TRBV5-5 and TRBJ2-3; a weak D match, TRBD1 (6 bases). CDR3 DNA sequence: TGTGCCAGCAGCTTGATCAGGGGCATTACAGATACGCAGTATTTT. Encoded protein: CASSLIRGITDTQYF. The complete variable domain, with remaining parts taken from reference TRBV5-5 and TRBJ2-3, reads DAGVTQSPTHLIKTRGQQVTLRCSPISGHKSVSWYQQVLGQGPQFIFQYYEKEERGRGNFPDRFSARQFPNYSSELNVNALLLGDSALYLCASSLIRGITDTQYFGPGTRLTVL.